These 7 T cell receptor beta chains share one sample of origin, sequenced in a study of T cells in Graves' hyperthyroidism and ophthalmopathy. Amplified regions were TCR beta CDR3 sequences from RNA transcripts. The HTBI set primed first-round TCR CDR3 RT-PCR. MiXCR was run by TCRdb on the multiplex PCR reads, yielding one entry per CDR3 protein. The table records approximately 500,000 distinct CDR3 sequences, about half of them present only once. Sequencing was performed on peripheral blood or thyroid tissue (not recorded which). These receptors came from a woman younger than 30 with Graves' hyperthyroidism.

In this sample, this clonotype turned up many times. The chain links TRBV19 to TRBJ2-5; D may be TRBD1 or TRBD2 (5 bases each). Germline loops: CDR1 LNHDA, CDR2 SQIVND (reference sequence). Trimming took off 6 bases at V and 5 bases at J, with 13 bases between the two ends. This CDR3 is built from 13 residues. CDR3 protein: CASRLVGEETQYF. The CDR3 DNA reads TGTGCCAGTAGACTAGTAGGGGAGGAGACCCAGTACTTC.

This clonotype was seen repeatedly, ten times or more. This chain links TRBV7-8 with TRBJ2-7; 9 nucleotides agree with TRBD2. Germline CDR1 SGHVS, CDR2 FQNEAQ. The V and J ends lost 1 base and 4 bases, in that order; junction bases with no gene match: 11. This CDR3 has 17 amino acids. This CDR3 reads CASSLVRLAGLAYEQYF. CDR3 DNA sequence: TGTGCCAGCAGCTTAGTACGGCTAGCGGGATTAGCGTACGAGCAGTACTTC. Variable domain in full (rest from reference TRBV7-8 and TRBJ2-7): GAGVSQSPRYKVAKRGQDVALRCDPISGHVSLFWYQQALGQGPEFLTYFQNEAQLDKSGLPSDRFFAERPEGSVSTLKIQRTQQEDSAVYLCASSLVRLAGLAYEQYFGPGTRLTVT.

This clonotype was seen repeatedly, ten times or more. The chain combines TRBV20-1 with TRBJ2-5, with TRBD2 matching 9 bases. This CDR3 is built from 15 residues. The V gene end was trimmed by 3 bases and the J gene end by 5 bases; junction bases not matched to a gene: 10. The germline V gene encodes CDR1 DFQATT and CDR2 SNEGSKA (reference sequence). The CDR3 DNA is TGCAGTGCTAGCCAATTAGCGGGAGCTTCTGAGACCCAGTACTTC. This codes for CSASQLAGASETQYF.

This clonotype was counted at least ten times. V and J are TRBV9 and TRBJ2-5; 7 bases are a match to TRBD1. Germline lookup yields CDR1 SGDLS and CDR2 YYNGEE. The CDR3 has 16 amino acids. V lost 0 bases and J lost 2; bases outside the gene matches: 7. The CDR3 nucleotides are TGTGCCAGCAGCGTAGCTTCCTTGACAGGGCAAGAGACCCAGTACTTC. Translated, it gives CASSVASLTGQETQYF.

For this clonotype: At one boundary the junction diverges from the germline segment, which might be a read error. J is TRBJ2-7 and V is TRBV5-5; 11 nucleotides match TRBD2. This CDR3 is built from 16 residues. CDR1 and CDR2 (germline): SGHKS, YYEKEE (reference sequence). The CDR3 DNA reads as TGTGCCTGCAGCTTGGCGGGACTAGCGGTCCACTACGAGCAGAACTTC. Translation gives CACSLAGLAVHYEQNF.

In its sample, this clonotype was seen many times. The rearrangement links TRBV7-2 to TRBJ1-2, with D maybe TRBD1 (5 bases). Germline V gives CDR1 SGHTA, CDR2 FQGNSA. CDR3 length: 13 amino acids. V lost 1 base to trimming and J lost 7 bases, with 10 bases between them. The CDR3 spells CASSLEGDGGYTF. The CDR3 bases are TGTGCCAGCAGCTTAGAAGGGGATGGTGGCTACACCTTC.

This clonotype was picked up many times. This chain links TRBV7-9 with TRBJ1-1; D is perhaps TRBD1 (5 bases). Germline V gene lookup returns CDR1 SEHNR and CDR2 FQNEAQ (reference sequence). The length of the CDR3 is 14 residues. V was shortened by 1 base and J by 13 bases, with 19 bases between the two germline ends. In DNA form, the CDR3 reads TGTGCCAGCAGCTTAGAGGCAGGGAGAACCCACGTTTTCTTT. It translates to CASSLEAGRTHVFF.